The entry below gives a single T cell receptor beta chain sequence along with its context. A single record per CDR3 protein comes from TCRdb applying MiXCR to the 5' RACE reads. Among tens of thousands of distinct CDR3 sequences listed, 22% were seen once. The CDR3 has 14 amino acids. The trim removed 6 bases at V and 2 bases at J, leaving 7 bases unmatched. Germline-derived CDR1 and CDR2 are DFQATT and SNEGSKA (reference sequence). Tregs were sorted as CD4+CD25+CD127-/low cells. The chain couples TRBV20-1 to TRBJ2-4; 7 bases are shared with TRBD1. The source of this sequence is a female donor with breast cancer. The sequencing input was Tregs sorted from blood. CDR3 nucleotides: TGCAGTGCCCCATTGACAGGGACCAAAAACATTCAGTACTTC. Its translation: CSAPLTGTKNIQYF.